One and the same sample provided the 10 T cell receptor beta chains below, sequenced in a study of blood T cells in healthy people across ages (dated by TCRdb to 2015 to 2017). The library relied on 5' RACE. For sequencing, an Illumina HiSeq 2500 was employed. A second roughly 6 to 12 cycle PCR used a sample-barcoded 5' primer and a J-beta primer mix. TCRdb handled the public reads itself, with Q25 trimming in fastp and clone calling in MiXCR, and kept productive beta chains. Each CDR3 protein appears once, grouped with its most common genes and DNA. Here the sample has 1.5 million to 2 million distinct CDR3 sequences; 28% occur a single time. Roughly 8% of the sample is taken by the ten largest. The sample consisted of blood. Every receptor here comes from a woman aged 30 to 39 in good health.

This clonotype was recorded at least ten times. The rearrangement links TRBV29-1 to TRBJ2-7; 7 bases line up with TRBD1. From germline, CDR1 is SQVTM and CDR2 ANQGSEA. This CDR3 contains 13 residues. J lost 3 bases, V lost 6 bases, and 8 bases had no gene match. CDR3 sequence: CSVSGTENYEQYF. CDR3 nucleotides: TGCAGCGTATCCGGGACAGAGAACTACGAGCAGTACTTC.

This clonotype was observed at least ten times. This rearrangement joins TRBV20-1 to TRBJ2-5; 7 positions match TRBD2. The germline gives CDR1 DFQATT, CDR2 SNEGSKA (reference sequence). Losses at the gene ends were 1 base for V and 0 bases for J; bases not matched to a gene: 5. The CDR3 is 15 residues long. The CDR3 sequence: CSARVGGRYQETQYF. In DNA, the CDR3 is TGCAGTGCTAGAGTGGGGGGGAGGTACCAAGAGACCCAGTACTTC.

V and J are TRBV20-1 and TRBJ2-1; TRBD2 is a possible D gene (6 bases). This CDR3 is 16 amino acids long. Germline CDR1 reads DFQATT; CDR2 reads SNEGSKA (reference sequence). Trimming removed 3 bases from V and 1 base from J, with 16 bases in between. The DNA for the CDR3 is TGCAGTGCTAGCCCCCGGGACGGGAGATCCTACAATGAGCAGTTCTTC. Translation gives CSASPRDGRSYNEQFF.

This clonotype was observed many times. The rearrangement uses TRBV12-3 or TRBV12-4 and TRBJ1-2, with D possibly being TRBD1 (6 bases). The CDR3 has 14 residues. V shed 1 base and J shed 4 bases, with 10 bases lying between them. CDR3 in DNA: TGTGCCAGCAGTTTAGGCAGGGGAAGCTATGGCTACACCTTC. Its translation is CASSLGRGSYGYTF.

This clonotype was seen only a few times. V gene TRBV12-3 or TRBV12-4 combines with J gene TRBJ2-1, with 8 bases that match TRBD1. The CDR3 runs to 15 residues. In DNA, the CDR3 is TGTGCTAGCCTAGACGAACGGACAGGGAACGATGAGCAGTTCTTC. Its protein product is CASLDERTGNDEQFF.

This clonotype was recorded many times. The V and J genes are TRBV3-1 and TRBJ2-7; the D gene is possibly TRBD2 (6 bases). This CDR3 is built from 14 residues. V lost 4 bases and J lost 3, with 13 bases in between. CDR1 is LGHDT, CDR2 YNNKEL, per germline (reference sequence). The CDR3 sequence: CASSPIREVYEQYF. The CDR3, as DNA: TGTGCCAGCAGCCCCATCAGGGAGGTCTACGAGCAGTACTTC.

The rearrangement joins TRBV6-2 or TRBV6-3 to TRBJ2-3, with 14 nucleotides matching TRBD2. Germline CDR1 MNHEY, CDR2 SVGEGT. The V gene end was trimmed by 8 bases and the J gene end by 7 bases; junction bases not matched to a gene: 5. The CDR3 is 14 residues long. The DNA of the CDR3 is TGTGCCAGCGGACTAGCGGGGGGAATAAATACGCAGTATTTT. This sequence encodes CASGLAGGINTQYF.

As to this clonotype: A much larger clone lies one base from this, so it may be a read error. The rearrangement joins TRBV27 to TRBJ2-5; the match to TRBD1 covers 8 bases. Germline V lookup: CDR1 MNHEY, CDR2 SMNVEV (reference sequence). The CDR3 consists of 16 residues. The CDR3 coding sequence is TGTGCCAGCAGTCCGCGGACAGGGATATCCCAAGAGATCCAGTACTTC. This gives the protein CASSPRTGISQEIQYF.

The rearrangement links TRBV14 to TRBJ2-5; 9 nucleotides line up with TRBD2. The V gene end was trimmed by 5 bases and the J gene end by 4 bases; junction bases not matched to a gene: 14. Per germline, CDR1 SGHDN and CDR2 FVKESK. The CDR3 sequence is 17 residues long. Here the CDR3 DNA reads TGTGCCAGCAGCGCCGCGCGTAGCGGGAGTATTAGAGAGACCCAGTACTTC. As protein: CASSAARSGSIRETQYF. Variable domain in full (rest from reference TRBV14 and TRBJ2-5): EAGVTQFPSHSVIEKGQTVTLRCDPISGHDNLYWYRRVMGKEIKFLLHFVKESKQDESGMPNNRFLAERTGGTYSTLKVQPAELEDSGVYFCASSAARSGSIRETQYFGPGTRLLVL.

This clonotype was observed once. The V call is TRBV5-1, the J call TRBJ2-7; D is undetermined. CDR3 length equals 15 residues. Trimming shortened V by 0 bases and J by 0 bases, and 10 bases separated the two germline ends. Germline V gene lookup returns CDR1 SGHRS and CDR2 YFSETQ. CDR3 nucleotides: TGCGCCAGCAGCTTGGGAGGCAGCGACTCCTACGAGCAGTACTTC. Amino acid sequence: CASSLGGSDSYEQYF.